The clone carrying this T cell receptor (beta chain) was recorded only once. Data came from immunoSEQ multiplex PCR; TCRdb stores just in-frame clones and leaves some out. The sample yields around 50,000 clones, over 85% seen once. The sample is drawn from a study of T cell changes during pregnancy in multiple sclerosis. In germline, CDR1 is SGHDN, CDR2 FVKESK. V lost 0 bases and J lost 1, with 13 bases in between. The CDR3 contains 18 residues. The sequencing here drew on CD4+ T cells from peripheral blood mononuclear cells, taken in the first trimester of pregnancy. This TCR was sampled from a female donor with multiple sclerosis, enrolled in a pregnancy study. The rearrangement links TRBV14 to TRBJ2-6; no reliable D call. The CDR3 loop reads CASSQDRLLRSGANVLTF. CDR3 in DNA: TGTGCCAGCAGCCAAGATAGGCTCCTGCGGTCTGGGGCCAACGTCCTGACTTTC.